Here is one T cell receptor beta chain with its context. Its antigen remains unidentified. This record belongs to a study of Graves' ophthalmopathy and Graves' hyperthyroidism. Study-wide findings and caveats: The blood repertoire also included most expanded thyroid clonotypes above 0.001 frequency.

If patients had other autoimmune diseases, uncontrolled infections, pregnancy or lactation, they were excluded. A diagnosis was made from clinical symptoms together with serum thyroxine, TRAb, thyroid ultrasound and orbital computed tomography. The authors used Ficoll-Paque density gradient centrifugation to separate PBMCs. The input was approximately 9.3 ml of fresh peripheral blood. The authors amplified TCR beta CDR3 regions, and they did so from RNA transcripts for repertoire sequencing. Second-round multiplex PCR came after first-round RT-PCR with HTBI primers. TCRdb re-called the multiplex PCR reads with MiXCR, one entry per CDR3 protein. The sample carries approximately 640,000 distinct CDR3 sequences, more than 40% recorded once. This TCR was sampled from an adult man with Graves' ophthalmopathy. Material for sequencing was peripheral blood.

The CDR3 here is CASSRQENTGELFF. As DNA, the CDR3 is TGTGCCAGCAGCCGACAGGAGAACACCGGGGAGCTGTTTTTT. The rearrangement links TRBV7-2 to TRBJ2-2; D is possibly TRBD1 (6 bases). The CDR3 covers 14 residues. The germline V gene encodes CDR1 SGHTA and CDR2 FQGNSA. Trimming stripped 5 bases from V and 1 base from J, with 8 bases between. The full variable domain, completed using reference TRBV7-2 and TRBJ2-2, is GAGVSQSPSNKVTEKGKDVELRCDPISGHTALYWYRQSLGQGLEFLIYFQGNSAPDKSGLPSDRFSAERTGGSVSTLTIQRTQQEDSAVYLCASSRQENTGELFFGEGSRLTVL.